A selection of T cell receptor beta chains follows, all from one sample in a study of cytomegalovirus exposure and HLA in healthy donors. Clones were sequenced by immunoSEQ multiplex PCR, and TCRdb holds only the in-frame ones, with some missing. Of about 98,000 clones in the sample, around 80% are singletons; the top ten hold 10% to 11%. Sequencing was performed on PBMCs. These receptors were obtained from a young man in good health and CMV-seropositive. Each CDR3 is given with its conserved first and last residue. Fields, in order: J gene, V gene, CDR3 protein.

>TRBJ2-5|TRBV5-4
CASSVDRAQETQYF
>TRBJ1-1|TRBV18
CASSPPSLGPNTEAFF
>TRBJ2-3|TRBV15
CATSARTSGGYTDTQYF
>TRBJ2-7|TRBV15
CATSRDMGLPYEQYF
>TRBJ1-2|TRBV6-7
CASSPGRDRGRRYGYTF
>TRBJ2-7|TRBV27
CASSYSPNNEQYF
>TRBJ1-1|TRBV5-8
CASRPPGQGGNTEAFF
>TRBJ2-1|TRBV29-1
CSARGLPSSYNEQFF
>TRBJ2-1|TRBV27
CASSLEGAYNEQFF
>TRBJ1-4|TRBV7-8
CASSPWTGGKGTNEKLFF
>TRBJ2-7|TRBV27
CASSFTYRAYEQYF
>TRBJ1-3|TRBV28
CASSLNENTIYF
>TRBJ1-2|TRBV19
CASSISQGAVGGYTF
>TRBJ2-7|TRBV2
CASSGRAEQYF
>TRBJ2-5|TRBV27
CASSTGYQETQYF
>TRBJ2-6|TRBV6-6
CASSYQANSGANVLTF
>TRBJ2-5|TRBV29-1
CSMTRGLAGEETQYF
>TRBJ2-4|TRBV6-5
CASSSSRGRGGQYF
>TRBJ2-7|TRBV27
CASSPGGRVGEQYF
>TRBJ2-2|TRBV28
CAIAPLSGGNTGELFF
>TRBJ2-7|TRBV27
CASSNYELRGEQYF
>TRBJ2-3|TRBV7-9
CASSPTGGATDTQYF
>TRBJ2-7|TRBV9
CASSVDPGSSSYEQYF
>TRBJ2-1|TRBV6-5
CASSYRTPGGDEQFF